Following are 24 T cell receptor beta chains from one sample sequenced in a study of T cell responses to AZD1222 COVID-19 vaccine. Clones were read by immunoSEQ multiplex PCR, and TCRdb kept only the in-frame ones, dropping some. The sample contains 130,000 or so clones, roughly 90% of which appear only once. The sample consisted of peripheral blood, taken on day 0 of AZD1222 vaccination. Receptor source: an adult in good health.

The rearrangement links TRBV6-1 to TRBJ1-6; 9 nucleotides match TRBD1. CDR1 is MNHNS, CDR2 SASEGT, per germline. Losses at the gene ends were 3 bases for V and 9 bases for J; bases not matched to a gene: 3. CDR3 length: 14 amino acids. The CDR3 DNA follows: TGTGCCAGCAGTGAGGGACAGGGTTTTTCACCCCTCCACTTT. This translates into CASSEGQGFSPLHF.

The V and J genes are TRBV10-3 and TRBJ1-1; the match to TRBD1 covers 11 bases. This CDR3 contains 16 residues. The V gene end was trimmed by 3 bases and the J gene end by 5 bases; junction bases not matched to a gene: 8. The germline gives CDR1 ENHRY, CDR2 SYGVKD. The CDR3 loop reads CAISERTGGAGTEAFF. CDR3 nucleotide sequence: TGTGCCATCAGTGAACGGACAGGGGGCGCAGGAACTGAAGCTTTCTTT.

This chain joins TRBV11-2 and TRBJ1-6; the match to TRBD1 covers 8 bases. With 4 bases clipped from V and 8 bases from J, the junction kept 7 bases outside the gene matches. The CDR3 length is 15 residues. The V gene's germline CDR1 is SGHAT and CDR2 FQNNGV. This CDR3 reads CASSSGQGVYSPLHF. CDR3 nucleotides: TGTGCCAGCAGCTCAGGACAGGGCGTGTATTCACCCCTCCACTTT.

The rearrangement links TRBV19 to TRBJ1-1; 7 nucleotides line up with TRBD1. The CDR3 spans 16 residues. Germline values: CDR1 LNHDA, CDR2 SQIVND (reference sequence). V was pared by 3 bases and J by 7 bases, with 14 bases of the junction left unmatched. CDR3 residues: CASSIKGSRGLGEAFF. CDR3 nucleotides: TGTGCCAGTAGTATTAAGGGTAGTAGGGGGCTTGGTGAAGCTTTCTTT.

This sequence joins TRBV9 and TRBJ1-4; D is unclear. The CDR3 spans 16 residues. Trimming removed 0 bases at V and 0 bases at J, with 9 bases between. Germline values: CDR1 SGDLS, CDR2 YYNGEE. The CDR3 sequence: CASSVASSATNEKLFF. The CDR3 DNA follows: TGTGCCAGCAGCGTAGCCAGCTCTGCAACTAATGAAAAACTGTTTTTT.

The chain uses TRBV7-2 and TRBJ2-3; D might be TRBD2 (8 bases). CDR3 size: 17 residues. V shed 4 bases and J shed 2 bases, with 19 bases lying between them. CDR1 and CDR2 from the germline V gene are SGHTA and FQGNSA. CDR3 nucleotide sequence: TGTGCCAGCAGCTCCCGAAGCGGGGGACAGATCACAGATACGCAGTATTTT. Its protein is CASSSRSGGQITDTQYF.

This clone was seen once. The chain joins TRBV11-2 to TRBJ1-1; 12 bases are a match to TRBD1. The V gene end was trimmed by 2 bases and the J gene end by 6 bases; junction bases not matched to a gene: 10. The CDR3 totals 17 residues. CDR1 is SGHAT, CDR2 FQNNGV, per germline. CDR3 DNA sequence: TGTGCCAGCAGCTTAACCCCCGGGACAGGGGGCAGATCTGAAGCTTTCTTT. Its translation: CASSLTPGTGGRSEAFF.

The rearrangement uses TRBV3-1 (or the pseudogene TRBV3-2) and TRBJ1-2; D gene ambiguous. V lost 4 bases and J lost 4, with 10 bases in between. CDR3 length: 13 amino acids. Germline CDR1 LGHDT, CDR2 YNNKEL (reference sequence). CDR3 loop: CASSPTRGYGYTF. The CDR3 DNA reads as TGTGCCAGCAGCCCCACCCGGGGCTATGGCTACACCTTC.

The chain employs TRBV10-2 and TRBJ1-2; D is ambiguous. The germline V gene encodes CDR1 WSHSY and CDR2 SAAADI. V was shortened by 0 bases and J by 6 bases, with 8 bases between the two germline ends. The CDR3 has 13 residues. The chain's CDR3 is CASSESSGNGYTF. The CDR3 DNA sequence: TGCGCCAGCAGTGAGTCGTCCGGGAATGGCTACACCTTC.

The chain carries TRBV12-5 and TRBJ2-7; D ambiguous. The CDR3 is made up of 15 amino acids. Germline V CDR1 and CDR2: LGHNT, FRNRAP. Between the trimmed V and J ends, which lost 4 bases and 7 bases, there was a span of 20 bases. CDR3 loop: CASGSYSALPREQYF. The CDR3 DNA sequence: TGTGCTAGTGGTTCGTACTCGGCCCTCCCTCGAGAGCAGTACTTC. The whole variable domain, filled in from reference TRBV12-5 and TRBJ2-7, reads DARVTQTPRHKVTEMGQEVTMRCQPILGHNTVFWYRQTMMQGLELLAYFRNRAPLDDSGMPKDRFSAEMPDATLATLKIQPSEPRDSAVYFCASGSYSALPREQYFGPGTRLTVT.

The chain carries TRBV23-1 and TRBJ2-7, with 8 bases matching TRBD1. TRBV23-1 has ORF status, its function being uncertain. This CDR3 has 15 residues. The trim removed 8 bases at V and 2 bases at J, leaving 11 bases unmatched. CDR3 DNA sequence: TGCGCCAGCCCACCGCAGGGGGCGAGTACCTACGAGCAGTACTTC. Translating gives CASPPQGASTYEQYF.

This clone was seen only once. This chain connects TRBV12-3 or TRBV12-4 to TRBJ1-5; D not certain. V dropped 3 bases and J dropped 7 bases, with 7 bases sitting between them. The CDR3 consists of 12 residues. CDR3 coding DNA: TGTGCCAGCAGTTTCCCAAAGCAGCCCCAGCATTTT. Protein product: CASSFPKQPQHF.

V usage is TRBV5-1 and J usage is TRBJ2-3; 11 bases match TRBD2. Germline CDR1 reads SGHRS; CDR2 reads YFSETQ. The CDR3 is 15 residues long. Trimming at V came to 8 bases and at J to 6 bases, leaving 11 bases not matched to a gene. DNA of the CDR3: TGCGCCAGTGGTTTAGGGACTAGCGGAGGGGATACGCAGTATTTT. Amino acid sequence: CASGLGTSGGDTQYF.

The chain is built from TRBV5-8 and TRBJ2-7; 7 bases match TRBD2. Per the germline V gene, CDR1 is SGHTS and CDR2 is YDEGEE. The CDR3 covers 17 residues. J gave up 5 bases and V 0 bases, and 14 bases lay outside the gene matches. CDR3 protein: CASSLGGGDGTSNEQYF. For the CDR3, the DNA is TGTGCCAGCAGCTTGGGGGGAGGGGACGGGACCTCAAACGAGCAGTACTTC.

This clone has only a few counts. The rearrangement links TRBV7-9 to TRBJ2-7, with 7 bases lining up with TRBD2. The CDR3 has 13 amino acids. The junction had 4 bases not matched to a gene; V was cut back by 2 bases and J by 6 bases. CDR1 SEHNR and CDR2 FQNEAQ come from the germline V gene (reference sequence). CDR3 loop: CASSLIREGEQYF. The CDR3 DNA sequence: TGTGCCAGCAGCTTAATCAGGGAGGGCGAGCAGTACTTC.

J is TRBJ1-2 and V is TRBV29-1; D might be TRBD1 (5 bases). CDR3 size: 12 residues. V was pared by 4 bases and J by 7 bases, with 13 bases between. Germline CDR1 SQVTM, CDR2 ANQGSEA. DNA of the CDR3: TGCAGCGTTGGAAGGTTCAGGGCTGGCTACACCTTC. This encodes CSVGRFRAGYTF.

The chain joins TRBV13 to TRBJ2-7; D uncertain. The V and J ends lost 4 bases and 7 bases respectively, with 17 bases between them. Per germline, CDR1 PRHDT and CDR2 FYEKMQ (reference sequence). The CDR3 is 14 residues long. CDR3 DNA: TGTGCCAGCAGCTCCGGATCCGAGAGAAGAGAGCAGTACTTC. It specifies CASSSGSERREQYF.

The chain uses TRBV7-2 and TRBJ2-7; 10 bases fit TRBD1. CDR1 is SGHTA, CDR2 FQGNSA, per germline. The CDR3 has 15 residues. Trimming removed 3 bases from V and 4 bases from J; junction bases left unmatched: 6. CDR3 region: CASSFDRDRGYEQYF. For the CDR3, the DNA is TGTGCCAGCAGCTTCGACCGGGACAGGGGTTACGAGCAGTACTTC.

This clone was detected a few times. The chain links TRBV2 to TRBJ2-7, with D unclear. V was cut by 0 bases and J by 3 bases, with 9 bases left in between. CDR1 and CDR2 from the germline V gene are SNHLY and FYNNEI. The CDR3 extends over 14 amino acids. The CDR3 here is CASSEALLGYEQYF. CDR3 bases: TGTGCCAGCAGTGAAGCGCTTCTGGGCTACGAGCAGTACTTC.

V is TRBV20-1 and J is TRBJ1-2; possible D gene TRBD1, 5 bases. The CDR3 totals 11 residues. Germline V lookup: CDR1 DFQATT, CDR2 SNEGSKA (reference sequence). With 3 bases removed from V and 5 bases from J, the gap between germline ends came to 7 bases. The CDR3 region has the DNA TGCAGTGCTAGCAGGACATATGGCTACACCTTC. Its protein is CSASRTYGYTF.

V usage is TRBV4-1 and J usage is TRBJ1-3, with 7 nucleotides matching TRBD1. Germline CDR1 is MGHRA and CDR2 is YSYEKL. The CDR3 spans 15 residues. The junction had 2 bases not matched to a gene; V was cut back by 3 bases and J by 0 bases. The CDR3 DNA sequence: TGCGCCAGCAGCCAGACAGGGCACTCTGGAAACACCATATATTTT. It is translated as CASSQTGHSGNTIYF.

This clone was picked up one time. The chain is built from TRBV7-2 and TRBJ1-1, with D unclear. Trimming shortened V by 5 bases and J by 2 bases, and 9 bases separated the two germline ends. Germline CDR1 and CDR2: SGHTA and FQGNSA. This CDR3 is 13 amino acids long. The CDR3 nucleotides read TGTGCCAGCAGCCGTGTAAGAAACACTGAAGCTTTCTTT. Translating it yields CASSRVRNTEAFF.

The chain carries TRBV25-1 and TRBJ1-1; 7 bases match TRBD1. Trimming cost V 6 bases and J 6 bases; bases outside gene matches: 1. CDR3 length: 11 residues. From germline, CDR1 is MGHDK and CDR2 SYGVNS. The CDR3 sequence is CASSRGSEAFF. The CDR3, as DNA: TGTGCCAGCAGCAGGGGGTCTGAAGCTTTCTTT.

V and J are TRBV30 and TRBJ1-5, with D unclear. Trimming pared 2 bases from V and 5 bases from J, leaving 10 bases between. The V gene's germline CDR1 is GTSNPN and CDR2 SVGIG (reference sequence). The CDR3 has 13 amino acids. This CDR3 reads CAWSRGYYQPQHF. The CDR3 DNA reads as TGTGCCTGGAGTCGGGGTTATTATCAGCCCCAGCATTTT.